The 2 T cell receptor beta chains listed next were all sequenced from one sample in a study of identical twins. TCRdb independently ran MiXCR on the 5' RACE reads; one entry per CDR3 protein. In the table there are 200,000 to 250,000 distinct CDR3 sequences, about 14% of which are singletons. Material for sequencing was memory (CD45RO+) T cells sorted from blood. All receptors come from a woman aged 18-35 years in good health.

This clonotype was counted ten times or more. The rearrangement uses TRBV7-9 and TRBJ1-2; 9 bases fit TRBD1. The CDR3 is 15 amino acids. Losses at the gene ends were 1 base for V and 3 bases for J; bases not matched to a gene: 3. Looked up from germline, CDR1 is SEHNR and CDR2 is FQNEAQ (reference sequence). CDR3 coding DNA: TGTGCCAGCAGCTTAGACAGGGGGCTCTACTATGGCTACACCTTC. This translates into CASSLDRGLYYGYTF.

This clonotype was counted only a few times. This sequence joins TRBV28 and TRBJ1-1; D is ambiguous. The CDR3 loop spans 16 amino acids. Trimming removed 6 bases from V and 3 bases from J, with 20 bases in between. Germline V gene lookup returns CDR1 MDHEN and CDR2 SYDVKM. CDR3 coding DNA: TGTGCCAGCAGAACCCTAACGTGGACCGAACACACTGAAGCTTTCTTT. Translated, it gives CASRTLTWTEHTEAFF.